This T cell receptor (beta chain) comes out of a study of cytomegalovirus exposure and HLA in healthy donors. The PCR ran on 60 Vbeta and 13 Jbeta primers. Data came from immunoSEQ multiplex PCR; TCRdb stores just in-frame clones and leaves some out. This table holds 85,000 to 100,000 clones, around 80% found once. The CDR3 runs 15 residues. Germline V gene data show CDR1 as MNHEY and CDR2 as SVGAGI. After removal of 5 bases from V and 0 bases from J, the junction contained 4 bases not matched to a gene. The chain joins TRBV6-5 to TRBJ1-5; 7 bases agree with TRBD1. Source material: PBMCs. This receptor was taken from a human donor in good health. The CDR3 sequence: CASSGTAYSNQPQHF. DNA of the CDR3: TGTGCCAGCAGTGGGACAGCTTATAGCAATCAGCCCCAGCATTTT.